This TCR beta chain was profiled in a study of cytomegalovirus exposure and HLA in healthy donors. Points from the study as a whole: Testing in vitro showed a few CMV-associated chains specific for CMV antigens. In a later analysis, first-cohort TCR clusters were found to tend to co-occur in the approximately 120 validation repertoires.

TCRdb keeps only in-frame clones here, not all; method: immunoSEQ multiplex PCR. The sample has roughly 150,000 clones, approximately 87% seen once. This CDR3 has 16 residues. CDR1 is LGHNA and CDR2 is YNFKEQ in the germline V gene. Trimming removed 0 bases from V and 0 bases from J, with 6 bases in between. This clone has a count of ten or more. Its antigen is unidentified. The chain uses TRBV4-2 and TRBJ2-6; D gene unclear. Specimen: PBMCs. The receptor's source is a woman in her thirties in good health and CMV-seronegative. The DNA for the CDR3 is TGTGCCAGCAGCCAAGAGGGCAGCTCTGGGGCCAACGTCCTGACTTTC. This translates into CASSQEGSSGANVLTF.